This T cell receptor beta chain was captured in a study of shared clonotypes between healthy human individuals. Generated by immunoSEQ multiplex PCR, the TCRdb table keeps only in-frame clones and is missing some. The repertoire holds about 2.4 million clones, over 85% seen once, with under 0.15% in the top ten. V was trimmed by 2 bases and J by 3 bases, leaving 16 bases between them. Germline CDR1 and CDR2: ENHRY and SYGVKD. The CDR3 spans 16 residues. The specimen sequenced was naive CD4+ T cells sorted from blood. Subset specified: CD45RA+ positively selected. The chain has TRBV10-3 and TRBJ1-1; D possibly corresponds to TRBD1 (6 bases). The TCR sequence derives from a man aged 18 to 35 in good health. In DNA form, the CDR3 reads TGTGCCATCAGTGAGATTGGGGGGCCAGGCGACACTGAAGCTTTCTTT. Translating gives CAISEIGGPGDTEAFF.